This T cell receptor beta chain was identified in a study of cytomegalovirus exposure and HLA in healthy donors. Vbeta (60) and Jbeta (13) primers were used in the PCR. Profiling relied on immunoSEQ multiplex PCR, and the TCRdb table lists in-frame clones only, not all of them. Found here are approximately 130,000 clones; the top ten clones hold roughly 2%. Trimming took 4 bases from V and 5 from J, leaving 15 bases between them. The germline V gene has CDR1 SGHAT and CDR2 FQNNGV. CDR3 size: 16 residues. The chain recombines TRBV11-2 with TRBJ1-6; D may be TRBD1 (5 bases). The origin of this receptor is a woman aged 60-75 years in good health and CMV-seronegative. The sample comprised PBMCs. The CDR3 nucleotides read TGTGCCAGCAGCTCCCTTCTGGGGGGAAATAATTCACCCCTCCACTTT. This codes for CASSSLLGGNNSPLHF.